Presented here are 13 T cell receptor beta chains from one specimen sequenced in a study of metastatic and nonmetastatic thyroid tumors. MiXCR reprocessed the PCR reads for TCRdb. The sample contains tens of thousands of clones, around 20% of which appear only once. Patients underwent thyroid surgery, and none had received any treatment before it. The source material was blood. These receptors were taken from a female donor with papillary thyroid cancer or a benign thyroid nodule (not recorded which). Some clones in this sample may be carry-over from other donors' samples.

A remark on this clone: The same CDR3 can be traced to other DNA sequences in this sample. The chain carries TRBV28 and TRBJ1-2; a possible D gene is TRBD1 (6 bases). Germline V CDR1 and CDR2: MDHEN, SYDVKM. This CDR3 comprises 15 residues. V was pared by 7 bases and J by 6 bases, with 21 bases between. In DNA form, the CDR3 reads TGTGCCAGCACCTTGCCCACACTACAGGGTAATGGCTACACCTTC. This translates into CASTLPTLQGNGYTF.

This clone was picked up many times. The chain carries TRBV10-2 and TRBJ1-1; maybe TRBD1 (6 bases). The V and J ends lost 4 bases and 4 bases respectively, with 16 bases between them. The CDR3 runs to 15 residues. Germline CDR1 is WSHSY and CDR2 is SAAADI. This CDR3 is CASSGSGGRGTEAFF. The CDR3 DNA is TGCGCCAGCAGTGGTTCTGGGGGGCGCGGCACTGAAGCTTTCTTT.

By sample fraction, this clone is medium-sized. This CDR3 is CASSDQGYEQYF. CDR3 coding DNA: TGTGCCAGCAGCGACCAGGGCTACGAGCAGTACTTC. The V call is TRBV6-1, the J call TRBJ2-7; D is perhaps TRBD1 (5 bases). Germline values: CDR1 MNHNS, CDR2 SASEGT. Trimming took 6 bases from V and 3 from J, leaving 9 bases between them. The CDR3 contains 12 residues.

This clone has more than one count but fewer than ten. The rearrangement uses TRBV27 and TRBJ2-2; no firm D call. The V gene's germline CDR1 is MNHEY and CDR2 SMNVEV (reference sequence). The CDR3 is made up of 15 amino acids. V dropped 8 bases and J dropped 0 bases, with 13 bases sitting between them. This CDR3 is CASSPGRANTGELFF. CDR3 coding DNA: TGTGCCAGCTCACCAGGCAGAGCGAACACCGGGGAGCTGTTTTTT.

By its share, this clone is medium-sized. The rearrangement uses TRBV7-6 and TRBJ2-7; possibly TRBD2 for D (6 bases). Trimming stripped 1 base from V and 1 base from J, with 8 bases between. Germline CDR1 is SGHVS and CDR2 is FNYEAQ. The CDR3 loop spans 14 amino acids. The DNA for the CDR3 is TGTGCCAGCAGCTTAGAGGAGGGGTCCTACGAGCAGTACTTC. This translates into CASSLEEGSYEQYF.

The rearrangement uses TRBV12-3 or TRBV12-4 and TRBJ2-5; 9 bases match TRBD1. This CDR3 is 15 amino acids long. V was pared by 6 bases and J by 7 bases, with 12 bases of the junction left unmatched. The CDR3 DNA reads TGTGCCAGCAGCCTCCCCTGGACAGGGGATGTGACCCAGTACTTC. It is translated as CASSLPWTGDVTQYF.

This clone is medium-sized by share. The chain employs TRBV6-2 or TRBV6-3 and TRBJ2-2, with 9 bases aligning to TRBD1. The trim removed 11 bases at V and 3 bases at J, leaving 10 bases unmatched. The CDR3 has 15 residues. Per germline, CDR1 MNHEY and CDR2 SVGEGT. The CDR3 sequence: CAARQGQGDTGELFF. The CDR3 DNA follows: TGTGCCGCCCGCCAGGGACAGGGTGACACCGGGGAGCTGTTTTTT.

This clone occurred many times. The rearrangement links TRBV20-1 to TRBJ2-1; 12 bases agree with TRBD2. V shed 6 bases and J 5 bases; nucleotides not matched to a gene: 8. Germline CDR1 DFQATT, CDR2 SNEGSKA (reference sequence). CDR3 length: 15 amino acids. The CDR3 region has the DNA TGCAGTGCCGAGAGTACTAGCGGGAGGAACAATGAGCAGTTCTTC. Encoded protein: CSAESTSGRNNEQFF.

This clone rates as medium-sized (0.01 to 0.1%). The rearrangement links TRBV6-1 to TRBJ1-6; 8 nucleotides agree with TRBD1. Germline V gene data show CDR1 as MNHNS and CDR2 as SASEGT. Trimming at V came to 4 bases and at J to 7 bases, leaving 3 bases not matched to a gene. This CDR3 comprises 14 residues. Here the CDR3 DNA reads TGTGCCAGCAGTGTGACAGGGGAAAATTCACCCCTCCACTTT. Its protein is CASSVTGENSPLHF.

A remark on this clone: A read error may produce the germline difference seen at one junction end. The rearrangement joins TRBV20-1 to TRBJ1-2, with D possibly TRBD1 on 5 matching bases. There are 13 residues in the CDR3. CDR1 is DFQATT and CDR2 is SNEGSKA in the germline V gene (reference sequence). For the CDR3, the DNA is TGCAGTGCTAGTACGATGGGGCGGAGGGGCTACATCTTC. This encodes CSASTMGRRGYIF.

By share, this clone ranks as medium-sized (0.01 to 0.1%). J is TRBJ2-7 and V is TRBV12-3 or TRBV12-4; D possibly corresponds to TRBD2 (5 bases). The CDR3 totals 15 residues. Trimming stripped 3 bases from V and 6 bases from J, with 18 bases between. CDR3 in amino acids: CASSFGGSSTAEQYF. CDR3 nucleotides: TGTGCCAGCAGTTTTGGCGGGTCGTCAACCGCCGAGCAGTACTTC.

A remark on this clone: Germline and junction disagree at one end, which may indicate a read error. This chain connects TRBV10-1 to TRBJ1-5, with D uncertain. CDR1 is WNHNN and CDR2 is SYGVQD in the germline V gene (reference sequence). CDR3 size: 14 residues. CDR3 in amino acids: CDSSAVVGNQAQHF. CDR3 bases: TGCGACAGCAGTGCTGTCGTTGGCAATCAGGCCCAGCATTTT.

Only a few counts were recorded for this clone. The CDR3 does not end in the conserved phenylalanine or tryptophan, so this is likely a read error. V usage is TRBV15 and J usage is TRBJ1-4; maybe TRBD1 (5 bases). V was clipped by 3 bases and J by 0 bases, with 11 bases between them. Germline V CDR1 and CDR2: LNHNV, YYDKDF (reference sequence). The CDR3 loop spans 16 amino acids. CDR3 bases: TGTGCCACCAGCAGGGACACAGGTGCAACTAATGAAAAACTGTTTATT. Translating it yields CATSRDTGATNEKLFI.